The subject of this entry is one T cell receptor (beta chain). Its antigen is undetermined. This CDR3 contains 14 residues. Germline CDR1 is SGHRS and CDR2 is YFSETQ. V was trimmed by 2 bases and J by 1 base, leaving 9 bases between them. This record belongs to a study of cytomegalovirus exposure and HLA in healthy donors. Study-wide results and caveats: In a later analysis, specific HLA alleles were associated with 15,000 to 20,000 TCR beta sequences at a 0.05 false discovery rate. In an earlier analysis, about 87% or about 30%: the productive usage of most TCR beta V segments. Most CMV-associated TCR beta chains appeared HLA-restricted in a later analysis.

The PCR had 60 Vbeta and 13 Jbeta primers. Clones were read by immunoSEQ multiplex PCR, and TCRdb kept only the in-frame ones, dropping some. Among 150,000 to 200,000 clones listed, about 90% were seen once. Source material: PBMCs. The clonotype comes from a boy younger than 10 in good health and CMV-seronegative. The chain couples TRBV5-1 to TRBJ2-5; the D gene is possibly TRBD2 (5 bases). The CDR3 protein is CASSLGGPQETQYF. In DNA, the CDR3 is TGCGCCAGCAGCTTAGGAGGACCCCAAGAGACCCAGTACTTC.